A single sample gave rise to the 14 T cell receptor beta chains below, sequenced in a study of vaccination effects on CD4 cells after COVID-19. Expansion of antigen-specific CD4+ T cells with viral peptide pools was carried out by the ViraFEST assay before sequencing. CD4+ T cell isolation took place after less than 13 days of culture. It was two doses of either the BNT162b2 or mRNA-1273 vaccine that participants received. Their specific antigens are unknown. Generated by immunoSEQ multiplex PCR, the TCRdb table keeps only in-frame clones and is missing some. The table records 75,000 or so clones, over 70% of them present only once. The sequenced sample was CD4+ T cells from PBMCs cultured with HCoV-OC43 spike peptides, obtained after COVID-19 vaccination. Subset here: HCoV-OC43 spike overlapping peptide pool stimulation. These TCRs come from a human donor who received a COVID-19 vaccine.

The chain is built from TRBV2 and TRBJ2-3, with TRBD1 matching over 9 bases. V dropped 6 bases and J dropped 3; count of bases not matched to a gene: 1. The CDR3 sequence is 13 residues long. Germline V gives CDR1 SNHLY, CDR2 FYNNEI. CDR3 nucleotides: TGTGCCAGCAGGGACAGGGGAACAGATACGCAGTATTTT. Its protein is CASRDRGTDTQYF.

J is TRBJ1-4 and V is TRBV2, with 8 positions matching TRBD1. The germline V gene encodes CDR1 SNHLY and CDR2 FYNNEI. Trimming took 6 bases from V and 3 from J; bases not matched to a gene: 9. The CDR3 has 16 residues. The CDR3 region has the DNA TGTGCCAGCAGCGATTACGGGACAGGCTCTAATGAAAAACTGTTTTTT. Its protein is CASSDYGTGSNEKLFF.

The chain has TRBV5-6 and TRBJ1-4, with 7 positions matching TRBD1. Per the germline V gene, CDR1 is SGHDT and CDR2 is YYEEEE. This CDR3 has 15 residues. The V segment lost 4 bases and the J segment 6 bases; nucleotides outside the gene matches: 9. CDR3 DNA sequence: TGTGCCAGCAGCGGCCGGACAGGTTACCATGAAAAACTGTTTTTT. The encoded protein is CASSGRTGYHEKLFF.

V and J are TRBV19 and TRBJ1-1; 8 nucleotides align to TRBD1. Unmatched junction bases numbered 6, after V lost 5 bases and J lost 4 bases. The V gene's germline CDR1 is LNHDA and CDR2 SQIVND (reference sequence). CDR3 size: 14 residues. For the CDR3, the DNA is TGTGCCAGTAGTCAGGGGGCGCTGGGCACTGAAGCTTTCTTT. Translating it yields CASSQGALGTEAFF.

V and J are TRBV6-5 and TRBJ2-2; D unresolved. The CDR3 is 13 residues long. Trimming stripped 1 base from V and 6 bases from J, with 6 bases between. CDR1 and CDR2 (germline): MNHEY, SVGAGI. CDR3 region: CASSYLSPGELFF. In DNA form, the CDR3 reads TGTGCCAGCAGTTACTTATCTCCCGGGGAGCTGTTTTTT.

CDR3 in amino acids: CASSVASRGNGELFF. Written as DNA, the CDR3 is TGTGCCAGCAGCGTAGCTTCGAGGGGAAACGGGGAGCTGTTTTTT. This rearrangement joins TRBV9 to TRBJ2-2; D is possibly TRBD1 or TRBD2 (5 bases each). V was clipped by 0 bases and J by 7 bases, with 13 bases between them. The CDR3 has 15 residues. Germline values: CDR1 SGDLS, CDR2 YYNGEE.

The J gene is TRBJ1-5, the V gene TRBV24-1, with TRBD1 identical over 11 bases. The CDR3 sequence is 16 residues long. Germline V gives CDR1 KGHDR, CDR2 SFDVKD. V lost 3 bases and J lost 4; bases outside the gene matches: 4. The CDR3 reads CATSDGDRGYNQPQHF. The CDR3 DNA is TGTGCCACCAGTGATGGGGACAGGGGGTATAATCAGCCCCAGCATTTT.

The V and J genes are TRBV6-5 and TRBJ2-3, with a weak D call TRBD2 (5 bases). The CDR3 extends over 14 amino acids. Germline lookup yields CDR1 MNHEY and CDR2 SVGAGI. Trimming took 7 bases from V and 5 from J, leaving 16 bases between them. The CDR3 here is CASIQAPGRDTQYF. The CDR3 nucleotides read TGTGCCAGCATCCAGGCCCCGGGGAGAGATACGCAGTATTTT.

V is TRBV18 and J is TRBJ2-3, with 8 positions matching TRBD1. CDR3 length equals 17 residues. After removal of 0 bases from V and 1 base from J, the junction contained 6 bases not matched to a gene. From germline, CDR1 is KGHSH and CDR2 LQKENI. CDR3 nucleotide sequence: TGTGCCAGCTCACCACCGTTGGGGGGACAGGGCACAGATACGCAGTATTTT. Its translation: CASSPPLGGQGTDTQYF.

This clone came up a few times. V is TRBV6-5 and J is TRBJ1-3; 7 nucleotides agree with TRBD1. Germline V gene sequence: CDR1 MNHEY, CDR2 SVGAGI. CDR3 size: 14 residues. V lost 0 bases, J lost 5 bases, and 1 base stayed unmatched. The CDR3: CASSYSTGRNTIYF. The CDR3 coding sequence is TGTGCCAGCAGTTACTCGACAGGGCGAAACACCATATATTTT.

The CDR3 region has the DNA TGTGCCTGGTCAACAGGGGTAGGCCAGCCCCAGCATTTT. This codes for CAWSTGVGQPQHF. The chain links TRBV30 to TRBJ1-5, with 7 bases lining up with TRBD1. After removal of 5 bases from V and 7 bases from J, the junction contained 8 bases not matched to a gene. The CDR3 consists of 13 residues. Germline V lookup: CDR1 GTSNPN, CDR2 SVGIG (reference sequence).

CDR3 in DNA: TGTGCCAGCAGCCGACTAGGGAAAGAGACCCAGTACTTC. Its translation: CASSRLGKETQYF. The chain combines TRBV5-4 with TRBJ2-5; the D gene is possibly TRBD2 (6 bases). Germline loops: CDR1 SGHNT, CDR2 YYREEE (reference sequence). This CDR3 has 13 residues. The V end was cut by 4 bases, the J end by 3 bases, with 10 bases between.

This clone was counted once. The chain has TRBV7-6 and TRBJ1-2, with a possible D match to TRBD1 (5 bases). V lost 4 bases to trimming and J lost 6 bases, with 12 bases between them. CDR3 length: 13 residues. Per the germline V gene, CDR1 is SGHVS and CDR2 is FNYEAQ. DNA for the CDR3: TGTGCCAGCAGCTCCCCTTGGGGGGATGGCTACACCTTC. Amino acids: CASSSPWGDGYTF.

The chain has TRBV7-9 and TRBJ1-5; 11 nucleotides agree with TRBD1. The CDR3 length is 15 residues. CDR1 SEHNR and CDR2 FQNEAQ come from the germline V gene (reference sequence). The trim removed 5 bases at V and 7 bases at J, leaving 7 bases unmatched. CDR3 bases: TGTGCCAGCAGCCCGGACAGGGGGCCTCGCCAGCCCCAGCATTTT. This gives the protein CASSPDRGPRQPQHF.